The 16 T cell receptor beta chains reported below all come from one sample, sequenced in a study of PD-1 and CTLA-4 blockade in melanoma. Repertoires were generated with immunoSEQ multiplex PCR, while TCRdb's copy carries only in-frame clones and drops some. The sample contains 25,000 to 40,000 clones, around 90% of which appear only once. The sample consisted of CD8+ T cells from peripheral blood, taken from a patient given anti-PD-1 treatment. The receptor source for this set is a human donor with melanoma.

The gene calls are TRBV19 and TRBJ2-1; tentative D call: TRBD1 (5 bases). In germline, CDR1 is LNHDA, CDR2 SQIVND (reference sequence). Trimming shortened V by 6 bases and J by 9 bases, and 15 bases separated the two germline ends. The CDR3 covers 13 residues. DNA of the CDR3: TGTGCCAGTAGATTCTACCCCGACAGTGAGCAGTTCTTC. Residues: CASRFYPDSEQFF.

This clone was counted once. The CDR3 protein is CASSAIQGGEQYF. Written as DNA, the CDR3 is TGTGCCAGCAGCGCTATACAGGGCGGCGAGCAGTACTTC. The rearrangement joins TRBV14 to TRBJ2-7, with D tentatively TRBD1 (6 bases). CDR1 SGHDN and CDR2 FVKESK come from the germline V gene. V lost 5 bases and J 6 bases, leaving 14 bases between the germline ends. The CDR3 totals 13 residues.

CDR3 loop: CASSFHGGTSQETQYF. The CDR3 DNA follows: TGTGCCAGCAGCTTCCACGGGGGGACCTCACAAGAGACCCAGTACTTC. The rearrangement links TRBV11-2 to TRBJ2-5; 7 nucleotides match TRBD2. Trimming removed 3 bases from V and 2 bases from J; junction bases left unmatched: 9. Germline loops: CDR1 SGHAT, CDR2 FQNNGV. The CDR3 contains 16 residues.

The chain carries TRBV19 and TRBJ1-2, with D perhaps matching TRBD1 (6 bases). Germline assignment: CDR1 LNHDA and CDR2 SQIVND (reference sequence). This CDR3 has 17 amino acids. The V and J ends lost 5 bases and 0 bases respectively, with 19 bases between them. The CDR3 sequence: CASSPREGVYSNYGYTF. The CDR3 DNA reads TGTGCCAGTAGTCCCCGGGAGGGGGTTTACTCTAACTATGGCTACACCTTC.

The chain combines TRBV27 with TRBJ2-7; D gene unclear. The ends were cut back, 5 bases at V and 0 bases at J, with 11 bases in the middle. CDR3 length: 14 amino acids. CDR1 is MNHEY and CDR2 is SMNVEV in the germline V gene (reference sequence). The CDR3: CASSHQALSYEQYF. DNA of the CDR3: TGTGCCAGCAGTCATCAGGCGCTCTCCTACGAGCAGTACTTC.

This chain links TRBV5-1 with TRBJ1-1; perhaps TRBD1 as D (6 bases). Trimming pared 4 bases from V and 0 bases from J, leaving 16 bases between. The V gene's germline CDR1 is SGHRS and CDR2 YFSETQ. CDR3 size: 16 residues. CDR3 coding DNA: TGCGCCAGCAGCGGCTTAGGGCAGGGGATGAACACTGAAGCTTTCTTT. Protein: CASSGLGQGMNTEAFF.

The chain recombines TRBV4-3 with TRBJ2-1; 8 bases agree with TRBD2. CDR3 length equals 17 residues. The V gene's germline CDR1 is LGHNA and CDR2 YSLEER. Germline trimming cut 2 bases from V and 2 bases from J; bases unmatched to any gene: 8. CDR3 DNA: TGCGCCAGCAGCCAAAGTCCCCGCGGGGGGACCTACAATGAGCAGTTCTTC. Its translation: CASSQSPRGGTYNEQFF.

The V and J genes are TRBV28 and TRBJ2-5; a possible D gene is TRBD1 (5 bases). CDR3 length: 15 amino acids. The V end was cut by 1 base, the J end by 3 bases, with 12 bases between. In germline, CDR1 is MDHEN, CDR2 SYDVKM. CDR3 in DNA: TGTGCCAGCAGTTTATTATGGCAGGGAAAAGAGACCCAGTACTTC. Translation: CASSLLWQGKETQYF.

The chain joins TRBV25-1 to TRBJ1-2; 7 bases match TRBD1. J was trimmed by 4 bases and V by 1 base; bases with no gene match: 6. This CDR3 contains 15 residues. Looked up from germline, CDR1 is MGHDK and CDR2 is SYGVNS. CDR3 DNA: TGTGCCAGCAGTGAATTAGAACAGGGGATCTATGGCTACACCTTC. Translated, it gives CASSELEQGIYGYTF.

This sequence joins TRBV3-1 (or the pseudogene TRBV3-2) and TRBJ1-5; TRBD1 matches at 8 bases. Germline trimming cut 1 base from V and 8 bases from J; bases unmatched to any gene: 1. Germline V gene lookup returns CDR1 LGHDT and CDR2 YNNKEL (reference sequence). CDR3 size: 13 residues. The CDR3 region is CASSQGGQEPQHF. CDR3 coding DNA: TGTGCCAGCAGCCAAGGGGGACAGGAGCCCCAGCATTTT.

In this sample, this clone turned up once. This chain joins TRBV7-9 and TRBJ2-7; D remains ambiguous. V dropped 6 bases and J dropped 0 bases, with 9 bases sitting between them. The V gene's germline CDR1 is SEHNR and CDR2 FQNEAQ (reference sequence). The CDR3 runs 13 residues. CDR3 in amino acids: CASSIRLSYEQYF. The CDR3 DNA reads as TGTGCCAGCAGTATTAGGCTCTCCTACGAGCAGTACTTC.

The sample holds one count of this clone. The rearrangement uses TRBV5-6 and TRBJ2-7, with D possibly TRBD2 on 6 matching bases. V lost 0 bases and J lost 2, with 18 bases in between. Per germline, CDR1 SGHDT and CDR2 YYEEEE. The CDR3 has 17 residues. The CDR3 region is CASSLAPGVRVPYEQYF. CDR3 nucleotide sequence: TGTGCCAGCAGCTTGGCCCCGGGAGTCCGAGTCCCCTACGAGCAGTACTTC.

The rearrangement joins TRBV19 to TRBJ2-7; D gene uncertain. Germline V gene data show CDR1 as LNHDA and CDR2 as SQIVND (reference sequence). The V gene lost 3 bases and the J gene lost 1 base, with 31 bases spanning the gap. This CDR3 is 21 amino acids long. The CDR3, as DNA: TGTGCCAGTAGTATCCGACCCATAAGGACGGAGACCTCGCCCGTTTCCTACGAGCAGTACTTC. This codes for CASSIRPIRTETSPVSYEQYF.

This rearrangement joins TRBV28 to TRBJ2-5, with D possibly matching TRBD1 (5 bases). CDR1 is MDHEN and CDR2 is SYDVKM in the germline V gene. The CDR3 is made up of 14 amino acids. Trimming removed 6 bases at V and 2 bases at J, with 13 bases between. In DNA form, the CDR3 reads TGTGCCAGCAGCCATCGACAGAATCAAGAGACCCAGTACTTC. It encodes CASSHRQNQETQYF.

The chain is built from TRBV4-1 and TRBJ1-2; weak D call: TRBD1 (6 bases). This CDR3 has 14 amino acids. Deletions cut 4 bases from V and 1 base from J, with 10 bases between. CDR1 is MGHRA and CDR2 is YSYEKL in the germline V gene. The CDR3 coding sequence is TGCGCCAGCAGCCCGGACAGCATTAACTATGGCTACACCTTC. Amino acids: CASSPDSINYGYTF.

V is TRBV7-9 and J is TRBJ2-3; no firm D call. The germline V gene has CDR1 SEHNR and CDR2 FQNEAQ (reference sequence). The V and J ends lost 3 bases and 4 bases respectively, with 11 bases between them. The length of the CDR3 is 14 residues. CDR3 protein: CASSFAAPADTQYF. DNA of the CDR3: TGTGCCAGCAGCTTCGCCGCCCCCGCAGATACGCAGTATTTT. The full variable domain, with the rest looked up from reference TRBV7-9 and TRBJ2-3, is DTGVSQNPRHKITKRGQNVTFRCDPISEHNRLYWYRQTLGQGPEFLTYFQNEAQLEKSRLLSDRFSAERPKGSFSTLEIQRTEQGDSAMYLCASSFAAPADTQYFGPGTRLTVL.